This TCR beta chain was captured by sequencing in a study of glioma-infiltrating T cells. At least ten counts were recorded for this clonotype. Its specificity is unknown. Study results and caveats: Gliomas, especially low-grade, showed above-expected tissue-blood divergence; non-neoplastic patients showed below.

Amplification of TCR alpha and beta CDR3 regions from RNA used iRepertoire nested multiplex PCR. Each CDR3 protein is one row after TCRdb ran MiXCR on the multiplex PCR reads. Here the sample spans 84,000 or so distinct CDR3 sequences, about 23% being singletons. The V gene end was trimmed by 0 bases and the J gene end by 0 bases; junction bases not matched to a gene: 8. The V gene's germline CDR1 is MNHNS and CDR2 SASEGT. The CDR3 spans 18 residues. The V and J genes are TRBV6-1 and TRBJ2-1, with TRBD2 matching 7 bases. The sequenced sample consisted of glioma tissue, nonneoplastic brain tissue, or PBMCs (not recorded which). The clonotype originates from a human donor with low-grade glioma or glioblastoma, undergoing nonglioma brain surgery, or in good health (not recorded which). The CDR3 nucleotides read TGTGCCAGCAGTGAAGCTTTGCTCGGCGGGAGCTCCTACAATGAGCAGTTCTTC. Its translation: CASSEALLGGSSYNEQFF.